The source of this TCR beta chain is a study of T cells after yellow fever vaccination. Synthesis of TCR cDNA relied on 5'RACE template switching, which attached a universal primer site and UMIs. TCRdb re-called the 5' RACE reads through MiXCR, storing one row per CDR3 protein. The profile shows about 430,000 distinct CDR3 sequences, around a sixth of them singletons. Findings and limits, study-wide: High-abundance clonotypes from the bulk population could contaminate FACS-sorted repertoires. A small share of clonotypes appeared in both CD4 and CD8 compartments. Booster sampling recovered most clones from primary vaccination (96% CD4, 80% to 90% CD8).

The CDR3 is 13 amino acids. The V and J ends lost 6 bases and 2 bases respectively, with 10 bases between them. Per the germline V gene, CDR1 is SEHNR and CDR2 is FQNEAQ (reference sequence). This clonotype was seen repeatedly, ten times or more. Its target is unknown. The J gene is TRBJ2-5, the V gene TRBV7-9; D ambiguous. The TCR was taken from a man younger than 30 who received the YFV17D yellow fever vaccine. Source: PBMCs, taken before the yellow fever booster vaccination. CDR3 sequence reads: CASSLDGQETQYF. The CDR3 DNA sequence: TGTGCCAGCAGTCTGGACGGTCAAGAGACCCAGTACTTC.